This TCR beta chain appears in the sequencing data of a study of radiation and T cells in renal cell carcinoma. Overall study results and limits: Pretreatment tumor biopsies were lacking, so baseline clonotypes are unknown.

Assay used: immunoSEQ multiplex PCR; TCRdb lists only in-frame clones, some missing. The table includes 95,000 to 150,000 clones, 81% detected once. Turning to this clone: Antigen: not known.

This CDR3 is built from 12 residues. CDR1 is WSHSY, CDR2 SAAADI, per germline. V was clipped by 1 base and J by 4 bases, with 3 bases between them. The time point: blood 2 weeks post-SBRT. Treatment: 15 Gy SBRT to primary tumor, nephrectomy 4 weeks later. Blood was sampled at baseline, 2 weeks and 4 weeks after SBRT. This sample comprised blood, obtained from a patient whose treatment included radiotherapy and nephrectomy. The sequence was collected from a man aged 45-60 years with renal cell carcinoma. The J gene is TRBJ2-3, the V gene TRBV10-2; D not resolved. CDR3 sequence: CASSELADTQYF. The CDR3 DNA reads as TGCGCCAGCAGTGAGTTGGCAGATACGCAGTATTTT.